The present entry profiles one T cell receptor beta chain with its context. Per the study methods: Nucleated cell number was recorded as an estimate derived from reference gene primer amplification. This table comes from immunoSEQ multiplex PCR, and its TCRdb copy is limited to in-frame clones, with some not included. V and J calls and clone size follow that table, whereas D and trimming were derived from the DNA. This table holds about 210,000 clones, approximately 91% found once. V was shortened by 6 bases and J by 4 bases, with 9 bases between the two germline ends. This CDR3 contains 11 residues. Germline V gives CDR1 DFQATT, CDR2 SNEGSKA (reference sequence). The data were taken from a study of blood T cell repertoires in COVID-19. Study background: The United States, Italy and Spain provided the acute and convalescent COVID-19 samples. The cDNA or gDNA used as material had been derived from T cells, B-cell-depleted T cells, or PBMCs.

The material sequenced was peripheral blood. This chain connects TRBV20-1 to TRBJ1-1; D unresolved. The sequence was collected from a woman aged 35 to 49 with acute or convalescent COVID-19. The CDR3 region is CSAPIGTEAFF. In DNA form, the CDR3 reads TGCAGTGCCCCGATCGGCACTGAAGCTTTCTTT.